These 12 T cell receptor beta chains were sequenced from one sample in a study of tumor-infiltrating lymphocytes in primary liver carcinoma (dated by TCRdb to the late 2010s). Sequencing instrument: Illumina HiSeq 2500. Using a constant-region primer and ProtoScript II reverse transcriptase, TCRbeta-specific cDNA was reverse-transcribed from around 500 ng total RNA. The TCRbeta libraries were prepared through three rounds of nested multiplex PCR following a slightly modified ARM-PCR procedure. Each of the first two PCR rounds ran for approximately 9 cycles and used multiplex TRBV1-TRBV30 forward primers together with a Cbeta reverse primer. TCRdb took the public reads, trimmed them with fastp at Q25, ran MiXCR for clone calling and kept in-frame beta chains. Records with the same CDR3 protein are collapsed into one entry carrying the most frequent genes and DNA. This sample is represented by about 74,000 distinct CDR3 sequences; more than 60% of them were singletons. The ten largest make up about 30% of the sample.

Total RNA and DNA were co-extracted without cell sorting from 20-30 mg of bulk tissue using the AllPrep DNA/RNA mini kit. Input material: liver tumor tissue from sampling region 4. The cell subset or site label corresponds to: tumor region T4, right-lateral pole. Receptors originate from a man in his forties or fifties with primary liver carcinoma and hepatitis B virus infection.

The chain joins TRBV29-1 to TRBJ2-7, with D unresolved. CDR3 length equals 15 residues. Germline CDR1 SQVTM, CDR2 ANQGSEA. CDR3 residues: CSIEEPGRLTYEQYF. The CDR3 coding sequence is TGCAGTATTGAAGAACCCGGCAGGCTGACCTACGAGCAGTACTTC.

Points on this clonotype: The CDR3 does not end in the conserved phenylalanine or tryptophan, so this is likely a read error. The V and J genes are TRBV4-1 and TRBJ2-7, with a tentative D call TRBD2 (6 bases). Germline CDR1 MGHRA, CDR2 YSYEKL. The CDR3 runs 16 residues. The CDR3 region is CASNQDFSGSSYEQYI. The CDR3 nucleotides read TGTGCCAGCAACCAAGATTTTAGCGGAAGCTCCTACGAGCAGTACATC.

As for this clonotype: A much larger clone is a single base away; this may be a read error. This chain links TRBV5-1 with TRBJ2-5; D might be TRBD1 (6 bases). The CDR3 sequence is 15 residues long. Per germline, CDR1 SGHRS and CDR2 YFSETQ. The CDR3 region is CASSLGGQLQETQCF. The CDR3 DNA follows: TGCGCCAGCAGCTTGGGCGGACAGCTCCAAGAGACCCAGTGCTTC.

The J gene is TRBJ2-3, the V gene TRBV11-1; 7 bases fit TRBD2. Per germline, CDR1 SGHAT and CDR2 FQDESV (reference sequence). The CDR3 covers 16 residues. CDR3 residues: CAGSLGTITQTDTQYF. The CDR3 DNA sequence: TGTGCAGGCAGCCTCGGGACTATCACACAAACAGATACGCAGTATTTT.

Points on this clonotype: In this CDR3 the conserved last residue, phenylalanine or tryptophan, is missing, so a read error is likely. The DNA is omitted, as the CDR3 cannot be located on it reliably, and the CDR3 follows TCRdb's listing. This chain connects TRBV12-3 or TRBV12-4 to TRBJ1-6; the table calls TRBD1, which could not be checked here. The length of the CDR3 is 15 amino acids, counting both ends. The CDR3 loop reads CASSSTTGRNSPLHL.

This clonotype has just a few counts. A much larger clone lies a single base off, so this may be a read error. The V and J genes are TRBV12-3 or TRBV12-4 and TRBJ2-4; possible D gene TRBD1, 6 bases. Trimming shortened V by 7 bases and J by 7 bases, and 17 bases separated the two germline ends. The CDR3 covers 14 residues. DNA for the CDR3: TGTGCCAGCATTTTGCAGGGGACGTCGAACATTCAGTACTTC. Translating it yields CASILQGTSNIQYF.

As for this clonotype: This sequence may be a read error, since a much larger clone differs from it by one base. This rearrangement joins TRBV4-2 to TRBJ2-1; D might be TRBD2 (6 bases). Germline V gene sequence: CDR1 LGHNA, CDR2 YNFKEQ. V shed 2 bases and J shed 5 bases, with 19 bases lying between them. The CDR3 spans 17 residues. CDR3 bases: TGTGCCAGCAGCCAACAAGATGTTAGGACTACCCACAATGAGCAGTTCTTC. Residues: CASSQQDVRTTHNEQFF.

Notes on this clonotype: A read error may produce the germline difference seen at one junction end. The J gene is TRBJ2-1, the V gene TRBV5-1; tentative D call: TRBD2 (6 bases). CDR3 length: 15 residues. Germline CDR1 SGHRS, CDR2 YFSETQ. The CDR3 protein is CAGSLFGGGVNEQFF. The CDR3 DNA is TGCGCCGGCAGCCTCTTCGGGGGAGGTGTAAATGAGCAGTTCTTC.

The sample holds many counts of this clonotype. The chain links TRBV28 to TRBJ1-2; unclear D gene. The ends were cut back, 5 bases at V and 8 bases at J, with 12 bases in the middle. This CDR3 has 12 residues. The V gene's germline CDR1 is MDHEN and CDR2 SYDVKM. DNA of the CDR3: TGTGCCAGCAGTACCTACGGGCACGGCTACACCTTC. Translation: CASSTYGHGYTF.

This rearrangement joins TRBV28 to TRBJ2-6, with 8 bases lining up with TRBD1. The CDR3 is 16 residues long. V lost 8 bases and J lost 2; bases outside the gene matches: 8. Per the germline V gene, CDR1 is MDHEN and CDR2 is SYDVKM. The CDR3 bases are TGTGCCAGCTTCTTGCCAGGGGGCGCTGGGGCCAACGTCCTGACTTTC. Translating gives CASFLPGGAGANVLTF.

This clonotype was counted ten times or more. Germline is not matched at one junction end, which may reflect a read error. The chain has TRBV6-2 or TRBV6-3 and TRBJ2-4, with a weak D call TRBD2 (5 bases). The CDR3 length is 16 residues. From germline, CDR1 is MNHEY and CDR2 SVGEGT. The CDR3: CASSYRSSAGGNTQYF. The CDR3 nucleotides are TGTGCCAGCAGTTACCGATCATCGGCAGGAGGCAACACTCAGTACTTC.

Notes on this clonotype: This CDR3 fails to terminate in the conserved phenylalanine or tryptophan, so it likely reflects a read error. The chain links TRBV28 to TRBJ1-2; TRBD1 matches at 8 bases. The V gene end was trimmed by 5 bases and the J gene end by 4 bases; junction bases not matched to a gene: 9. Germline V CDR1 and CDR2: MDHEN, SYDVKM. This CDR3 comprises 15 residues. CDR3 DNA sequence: TGTGCCAGCAGTCCCGGGGGACAGGCGGTCTATGGCTACACCCTC. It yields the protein CASSPGGQAVYGYTL.